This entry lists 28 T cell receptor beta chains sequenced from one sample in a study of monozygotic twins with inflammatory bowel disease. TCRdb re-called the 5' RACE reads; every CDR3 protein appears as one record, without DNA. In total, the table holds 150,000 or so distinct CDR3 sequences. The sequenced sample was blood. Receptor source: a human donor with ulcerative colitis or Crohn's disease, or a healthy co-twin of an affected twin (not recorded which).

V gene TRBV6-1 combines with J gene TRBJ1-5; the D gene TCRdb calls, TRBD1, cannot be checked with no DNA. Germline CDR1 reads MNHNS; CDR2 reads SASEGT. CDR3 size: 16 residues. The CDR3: CASSEGPGMGNQPQHF.

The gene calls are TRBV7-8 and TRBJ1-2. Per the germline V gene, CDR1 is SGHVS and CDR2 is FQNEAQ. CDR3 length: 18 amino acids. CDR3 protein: CASSLASTPSTPNYGYTF. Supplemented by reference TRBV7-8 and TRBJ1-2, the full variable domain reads GAGVSQSPRYKVAKRGQDVALRCDPISGHVSLFWYQQALGQGPEFLTYFQNEAQLDKSGLPSDRFFAERPEGSVSTLKIQRTQQEDSAVYLCASSLASTPSTPNYGYTFGSGTRLTVV.

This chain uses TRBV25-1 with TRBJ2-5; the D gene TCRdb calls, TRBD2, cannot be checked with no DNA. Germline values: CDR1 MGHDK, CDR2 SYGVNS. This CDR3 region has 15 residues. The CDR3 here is CASSTRTSGEETQYF.

This chain's CDR3 is CSVVQGVGEQYF. The chain has TRBV29-1 and TRBJ2-7; TCRdb designates TRBD2, a call that cannot be tested without DNA. CDR3 length equals 12 residues. Germline CDR1 SQVTM, CDR2 ANQGSEA.

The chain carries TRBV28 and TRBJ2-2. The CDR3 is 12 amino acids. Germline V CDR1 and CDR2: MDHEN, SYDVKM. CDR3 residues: CASRLSQGELFF.

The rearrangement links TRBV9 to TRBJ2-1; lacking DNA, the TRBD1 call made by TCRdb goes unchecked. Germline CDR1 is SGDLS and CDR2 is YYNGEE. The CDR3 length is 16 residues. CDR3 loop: CASSFSTGWGYNEQFF.

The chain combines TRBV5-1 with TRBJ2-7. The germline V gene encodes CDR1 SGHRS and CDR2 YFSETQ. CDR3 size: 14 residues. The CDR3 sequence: CASSLDWNSYEQYF.

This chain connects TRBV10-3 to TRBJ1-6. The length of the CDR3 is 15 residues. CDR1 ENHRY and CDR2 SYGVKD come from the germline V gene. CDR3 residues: CAISEGQDYNSPLHF.

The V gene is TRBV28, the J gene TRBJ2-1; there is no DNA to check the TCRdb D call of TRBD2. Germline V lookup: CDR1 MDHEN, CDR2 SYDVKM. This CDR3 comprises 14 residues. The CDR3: CASTSRGGAQEQFF.

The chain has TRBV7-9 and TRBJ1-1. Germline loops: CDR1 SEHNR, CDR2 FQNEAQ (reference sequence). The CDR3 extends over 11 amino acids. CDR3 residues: CASSLLTKAFF.

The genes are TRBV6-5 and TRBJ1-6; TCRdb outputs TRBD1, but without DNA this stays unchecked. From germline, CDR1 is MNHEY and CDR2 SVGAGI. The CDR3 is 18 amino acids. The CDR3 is CASSYEVLQGEFNSPLHF.

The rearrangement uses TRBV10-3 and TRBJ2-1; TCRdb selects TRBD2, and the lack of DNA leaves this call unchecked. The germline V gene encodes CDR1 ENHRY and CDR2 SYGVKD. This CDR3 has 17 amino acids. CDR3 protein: CAISPGTSGFLYNEQFF.

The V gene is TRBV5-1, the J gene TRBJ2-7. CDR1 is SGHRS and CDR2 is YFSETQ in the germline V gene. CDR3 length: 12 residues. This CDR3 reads CASSSVSYEQYF.

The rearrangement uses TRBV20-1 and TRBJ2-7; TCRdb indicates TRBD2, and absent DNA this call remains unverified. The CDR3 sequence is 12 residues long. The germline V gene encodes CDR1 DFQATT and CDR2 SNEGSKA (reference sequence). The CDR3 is CSARDSGHGQYF.

This chain's CDR3 is CSVQLAGGAYEQYF. The chain uses TRBV29-1 and TRBJ2-7; TCRdb's D call of TRBD2 is untestable without DNA. This CDR3 spans 14 amino acids. Germline V gene sequence: CDR1 SQVTM, CDR2 ANQGSEA.

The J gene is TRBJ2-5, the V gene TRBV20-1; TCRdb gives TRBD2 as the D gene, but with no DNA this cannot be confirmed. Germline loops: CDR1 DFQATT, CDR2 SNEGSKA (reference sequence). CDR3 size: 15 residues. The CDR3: CSARGLAGGQETQYF.

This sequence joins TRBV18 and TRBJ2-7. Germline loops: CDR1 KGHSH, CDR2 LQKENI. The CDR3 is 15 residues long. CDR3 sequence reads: CASSPNSGWVYEQYF.

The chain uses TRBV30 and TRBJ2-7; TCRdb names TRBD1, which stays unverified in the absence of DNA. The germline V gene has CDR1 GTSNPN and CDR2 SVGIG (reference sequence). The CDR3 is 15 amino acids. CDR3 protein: CAWRSGQGLYYEQYF.

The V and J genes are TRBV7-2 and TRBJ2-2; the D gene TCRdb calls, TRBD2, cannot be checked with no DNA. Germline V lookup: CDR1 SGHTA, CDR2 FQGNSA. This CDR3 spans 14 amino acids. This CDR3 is CASSLEVATGELFF.

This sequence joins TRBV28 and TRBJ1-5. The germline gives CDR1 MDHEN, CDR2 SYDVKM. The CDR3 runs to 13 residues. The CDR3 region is CASSLARPQPQHF.

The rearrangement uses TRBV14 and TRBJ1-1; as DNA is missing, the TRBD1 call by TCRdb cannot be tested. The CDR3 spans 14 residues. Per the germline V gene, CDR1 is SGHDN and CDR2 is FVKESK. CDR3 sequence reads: CASNLVSGVTEAFF.

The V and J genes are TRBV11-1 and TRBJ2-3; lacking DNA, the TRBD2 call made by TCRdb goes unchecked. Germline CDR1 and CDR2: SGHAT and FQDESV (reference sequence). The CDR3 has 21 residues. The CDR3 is CASSFRQGAASGTLSTDTQYF.

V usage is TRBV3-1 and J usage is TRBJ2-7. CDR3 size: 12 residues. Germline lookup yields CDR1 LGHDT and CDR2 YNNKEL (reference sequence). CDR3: CASSHGVNEQYF.

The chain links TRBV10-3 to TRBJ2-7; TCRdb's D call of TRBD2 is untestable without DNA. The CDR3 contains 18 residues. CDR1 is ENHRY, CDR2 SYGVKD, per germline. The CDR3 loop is CAISEKGPGLASSYEQYF.

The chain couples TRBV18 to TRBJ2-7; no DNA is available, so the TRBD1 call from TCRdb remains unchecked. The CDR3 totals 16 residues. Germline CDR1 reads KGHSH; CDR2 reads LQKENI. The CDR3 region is CASSSGGRGRSYEQYF.

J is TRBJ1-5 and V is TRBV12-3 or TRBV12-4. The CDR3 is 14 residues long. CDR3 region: CASNVGVGNQPQHF.

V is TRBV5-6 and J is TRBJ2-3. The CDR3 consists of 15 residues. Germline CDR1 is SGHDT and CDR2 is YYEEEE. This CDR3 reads CASSRRVALTDTQYF.

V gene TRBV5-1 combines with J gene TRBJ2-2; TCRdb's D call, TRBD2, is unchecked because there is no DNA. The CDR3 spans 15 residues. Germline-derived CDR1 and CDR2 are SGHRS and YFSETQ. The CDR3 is CASSFDGRDTGELFF.